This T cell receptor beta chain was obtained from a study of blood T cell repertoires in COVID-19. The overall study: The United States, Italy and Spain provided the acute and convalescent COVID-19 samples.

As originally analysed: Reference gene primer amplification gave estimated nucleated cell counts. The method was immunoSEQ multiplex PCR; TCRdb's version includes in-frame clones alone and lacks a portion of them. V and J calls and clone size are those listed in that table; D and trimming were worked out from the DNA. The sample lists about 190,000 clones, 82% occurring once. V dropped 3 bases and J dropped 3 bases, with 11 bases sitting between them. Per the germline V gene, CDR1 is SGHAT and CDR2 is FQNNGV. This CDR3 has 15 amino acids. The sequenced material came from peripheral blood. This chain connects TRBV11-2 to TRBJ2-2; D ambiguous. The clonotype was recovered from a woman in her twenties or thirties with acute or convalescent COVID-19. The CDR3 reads CASSLRPWDTGELFF. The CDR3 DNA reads TGTGCCAGCAGCTTGAGGCCCTGGGACACCGGGGAGCTGTTTTTT.